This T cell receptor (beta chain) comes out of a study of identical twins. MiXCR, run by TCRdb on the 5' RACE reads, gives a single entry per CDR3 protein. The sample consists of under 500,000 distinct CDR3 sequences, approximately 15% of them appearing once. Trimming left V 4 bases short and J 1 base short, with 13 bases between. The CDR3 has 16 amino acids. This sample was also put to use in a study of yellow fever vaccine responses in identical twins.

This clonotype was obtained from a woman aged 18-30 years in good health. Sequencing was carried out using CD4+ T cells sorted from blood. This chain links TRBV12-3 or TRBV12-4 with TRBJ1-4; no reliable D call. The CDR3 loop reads CASSWRGLGTNEKLFF. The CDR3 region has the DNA TGTGCCAGCAGTTGGCGGGGTCTGGGAACTAATGAAAAACTGTTTTTT.